Given below is one T cell receptor beta chain in context. The CDR3 totals 13 residues. Trimming cost V 3 bases and J 7 bases; bases outside gene matches: 3. Sequenced by immunoSEQ multiplex PCR; TCRdb stores in-frame clones only, minus some. Seen here are fewer than 400,000 clones, over 75% observed once, and the top ten hold about 5%. The data derive from a study of blood T cell repertoires in COVID-19. Study overall: PBMCs, B-cell-depleted T cells, or T cells provided the cDNA or gDNA that made up the material.

Donors were grouped by their self-reported clinical history. Recovery meant two consecutive negative NP/OP PCR tests, professional clearance, or resolved symptoms. This clonotype originated in a man between 25 and 39 years old who had recovered from COVID-19. This chain links TRBV12-3 or TRBV12-4 with TRBJ1-2, with 9 bases aligning to TRBD1. Source material: PBMCs or T cells enriched from blood (not recorded which). CDR3 coding DNA: TGTGCCAGCAGTTTTGGGACAGGGTTTGGCTACACCTTC. This codes for CASSFGTGFGYTF.